Included here is one T cell receptor (beta chain) sequence, with context. The antigen is not known. This record comes from a study of cytomegalovirus exposure and HLA in healthy donors. Study observations and caveats: A further, later analysis showed that HLA-associated TCR beta chains (compared with equally common others) were more clonally expanded.

Vbeta (60) and Jbeta (13) primers were used in the PCR. Profiled with immunoSEQ multiplex PCR; TCRdb holds only in-frame clones, not every one. The data contain over 100,000 clones, approximately 80% of them singletons. This TCR was recovered from a middle-aged woman in good health and CMV-seropositive. The sequencing input was PBMCs.

The chain's CDR3 is CASRQFAGLANYGYTF. In DNA form, the CDR3 reads TGTGCCAGCAGGCAATTTGCAGGACTAGCTAACTATGGCTACACCTTC. The chain is built from TRBV6-4 and TRBJ1-2, with D unresolved. The ends were cut back, 6 bases at V and 0 bases at J, with 17 bases in the middle. Germline CDR1 is MRHNA and CDR2 is SNTAGT. The CDR3 runs to 16 residues.